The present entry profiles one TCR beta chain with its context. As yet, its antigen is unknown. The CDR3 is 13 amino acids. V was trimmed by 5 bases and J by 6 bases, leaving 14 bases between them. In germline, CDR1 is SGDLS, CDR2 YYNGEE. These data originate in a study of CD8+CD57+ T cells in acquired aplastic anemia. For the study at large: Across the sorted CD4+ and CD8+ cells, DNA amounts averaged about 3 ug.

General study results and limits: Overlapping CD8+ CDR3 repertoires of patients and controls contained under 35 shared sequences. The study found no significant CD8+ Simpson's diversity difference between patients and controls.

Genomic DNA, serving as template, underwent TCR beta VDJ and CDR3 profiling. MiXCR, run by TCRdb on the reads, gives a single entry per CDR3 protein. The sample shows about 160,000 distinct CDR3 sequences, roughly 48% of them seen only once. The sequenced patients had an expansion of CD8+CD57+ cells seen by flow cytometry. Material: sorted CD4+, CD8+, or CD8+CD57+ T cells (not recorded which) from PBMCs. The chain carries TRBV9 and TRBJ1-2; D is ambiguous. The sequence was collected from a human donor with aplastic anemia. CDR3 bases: TGTGCCAGCAGTAACACCGGCAAGGATGGCTACACCTTC. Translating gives CASSNTGKDGYTF. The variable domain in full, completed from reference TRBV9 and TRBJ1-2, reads DSGVTQTPKHLITATGQRVTLRCSPRSGDLSVYWYQQSLDQGLQFLIQYYNGEERAKGNILERFSAQQFPDLHSELNLSSLELGDSALYFCASSNTGKDGYTFGSGTRLTVV.